These 8 T cell receptor beta chains came from one sample sequenced in a study of OX40 agonist ivuxolimab in advanced cancers. The protocol was immunoSEQ multiplex PCR, while the TCRdb copy is restricted to in-frame clones and leaves out a portion. The repertoire holds approximately 70,000 clones, about 82% seen once, with approximately 6.9% in the top ten. This material consisted of CD4+ or CD8+ T cells sorted from blood, taken in a trial of the OX40 agonist ivuxolimab. The receptors stem from an adult with an advanced solid tumor such as melanoma, head and neck, liver or kidney cancer.

The J gene is TRBJ1-2, the V gene TRBV9; D uncertain. The germline V gene has CDR1 SGDLS and CDR2 YYNGEE. The CDR3 spans 17 residues. Trimming removed 4 bases at V and 8 bases at J, with 27 bases between. This CDR3 is CASSRENRATHVEGYTF. The CDR3 nucleotides read TGTGCCAGCAGCAGAGAGAACCGGGCTACGCATGTGGAGGGCTACACCTTC.

The chain couples TRBV6-6 to TRBJ2-2; D gene uncertain. Germline V gene sequence: CDR1 MNHNY, CDR2 SVGAGI (reference sequence). The V end lost 0 bases, the J end lost 6 bases, and 5 bases lay between the germline ends. The CDR3 totals 13 residues. The CDR3 loop is CASSYSSPGELFF. CDR3 sequence (DNA): TGTGCCAGCAGTTACTCGAGTCCCGGGGAGCTGTTTTTT.

This chain links TRBV18 with TRBJ1-6; perhaps TRBD1 as D (5 bases). The length of the CDR3 is 15 residues. V lost 3 bases and J 2 bases, leaving 8 bases between the germline ends. Germline V CDR1 and CDR2: KGHSH, LQKENI. The chain's CDR3 is CASSPQGTYNSPLHF. In DNA, the CDR3 is TGTGCCAGCTCACCTCAGGGAACCTATAATTCACCCCTCCACTTT.

This clone occurred once. This sequence joins TRBV10-1 and TRBJ2-1; 9 bases are a match to TRBD2. Trimming cost V 6 bases and J 8 bases; bases outside gene matches: 11. Germline lookup yields CDR1 WNHNN and CDR2 SYGVQD (reference sequence). This CDR3 has 15 amino acids. CDR3 DNA: TGCGCCAGCAGGCTTGGGACTAGCTACTCAGATGAGCAGTTCTTC. This encodes CASRLGTSYSDEQFF.

This chain links TRBV15 with TRBJ1-1; TRBD1 might be the D (6 bases). The germline V and J ends were trimmed by 0 bases and 1 base, with 18 bases remaining between them. This CDR3 region has 18 residues. The germline V gene encodes CDR1 LNHNV and CDR2 YYDKDF (reference sequence). DNA for the CDR3: TGTGCCACCAGCAGAGATGGTGTCAGGGGAGTAGGGAACACTGAAGCTTTCTTT. Amino acid sequence: CATSRDGVRGVGNTEAFF.

The chain has TRBV15 and TRBJ1-4; the match to TRBD1 covers 8 bases. The CDR3 loop spans 13 amino acids. V shed 3 bases and J 10 bases; nucleotides not matched to a gene: 4. Per the germline V gene, CDR1 is LNHNV and CDR2 is YYDKDF (reference sequence). The CDR3 protein is CATSRADRGKLFF. The CDR3 DNA follows: TGTGCCACCAGCAGGGCCGACAGGGGAAAACTGTTTTTT.

The chain joins TRBV5-1 to TRBJ2-4; 7 bases line up with TRBD1. Germline V gives CDR1 SGHRS, CDR2 YFSETQ. Trimming at V came to 5 bases and at J to 6 bases, leaving 11 bases not matched to a gene. This CDR3 contains 15 residues. The CDR3 sequence: CASSILPGQSNIQYF. CDR3 nucleotide sequence: TGCGCCAGCAGTATATTACCGGGACAGTCAAACATTCAGTACTTC.

This chain joins TRBV9 and TRBJ1-4, with a tentative D call TRBD1 (6 bases). The length of the CDR3 is 15 residues. V lost 4 bases and J 6 bases, leaving 16 bases between the germline ends. Germline V gene data show CDR1 as SGDLS and CDR2 as YYNGEE. Here the CDR3 DNA reads TGTGCCAGCAGCAAACGGGACAACAATTATGAAAAACTGTTTTTT. Protein: CASSKRDNNYEKLFF. Variable domain in full (rest from reference TRBV9 and TRBJ1-4): DSGVTQTPKHLITATGQRVTLRCSPRSGDLSVYWYQQSLDQGLQFLIQYYNGEERAKGNILERFSAQQFPDLHSELNLSSLELGDSALYFCASSKRDNNYEKLFFGSGTQLSVL.